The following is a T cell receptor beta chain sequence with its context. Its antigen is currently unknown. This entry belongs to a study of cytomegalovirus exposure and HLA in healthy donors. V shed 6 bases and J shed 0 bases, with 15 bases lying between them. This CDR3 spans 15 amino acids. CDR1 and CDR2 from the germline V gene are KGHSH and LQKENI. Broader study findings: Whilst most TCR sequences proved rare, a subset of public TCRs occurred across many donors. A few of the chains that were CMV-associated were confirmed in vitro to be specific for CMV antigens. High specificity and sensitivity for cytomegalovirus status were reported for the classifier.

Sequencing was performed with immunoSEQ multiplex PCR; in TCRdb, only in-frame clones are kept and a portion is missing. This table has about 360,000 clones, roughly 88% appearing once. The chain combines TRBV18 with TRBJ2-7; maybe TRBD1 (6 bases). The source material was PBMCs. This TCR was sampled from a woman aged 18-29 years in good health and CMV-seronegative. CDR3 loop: CASSPDSRPSYEQYF. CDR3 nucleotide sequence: TGTGCCAGCTCGCCGGACAGCCGACCCTCCTACGAGCAGTACTTC.